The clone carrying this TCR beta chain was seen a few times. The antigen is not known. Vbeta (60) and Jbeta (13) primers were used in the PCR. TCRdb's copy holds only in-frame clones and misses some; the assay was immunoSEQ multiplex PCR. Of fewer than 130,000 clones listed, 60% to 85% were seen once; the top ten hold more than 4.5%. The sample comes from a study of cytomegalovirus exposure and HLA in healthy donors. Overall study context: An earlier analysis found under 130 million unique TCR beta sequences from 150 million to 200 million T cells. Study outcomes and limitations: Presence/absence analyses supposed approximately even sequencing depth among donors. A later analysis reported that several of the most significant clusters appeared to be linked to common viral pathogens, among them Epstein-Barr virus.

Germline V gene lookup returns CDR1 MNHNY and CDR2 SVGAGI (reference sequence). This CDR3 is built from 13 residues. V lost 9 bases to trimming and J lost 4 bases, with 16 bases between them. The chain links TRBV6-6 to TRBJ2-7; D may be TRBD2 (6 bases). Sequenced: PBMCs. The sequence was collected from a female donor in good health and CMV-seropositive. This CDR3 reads CASSWGERYEQYF. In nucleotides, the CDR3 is TGTGCCAGTTCCTGGGGGGAGAGATACGAGCAGTACTTC.